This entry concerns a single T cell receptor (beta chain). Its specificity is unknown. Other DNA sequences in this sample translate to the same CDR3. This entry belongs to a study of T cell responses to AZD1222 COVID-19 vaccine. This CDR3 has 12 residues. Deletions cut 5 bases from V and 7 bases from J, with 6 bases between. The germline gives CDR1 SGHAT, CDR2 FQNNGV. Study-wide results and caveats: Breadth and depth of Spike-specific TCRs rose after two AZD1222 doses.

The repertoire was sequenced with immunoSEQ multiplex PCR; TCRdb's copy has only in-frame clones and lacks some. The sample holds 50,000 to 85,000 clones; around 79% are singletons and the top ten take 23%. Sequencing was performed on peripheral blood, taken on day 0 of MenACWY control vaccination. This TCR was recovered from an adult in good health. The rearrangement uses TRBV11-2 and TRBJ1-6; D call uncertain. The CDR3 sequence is CASSLRNSPLHF. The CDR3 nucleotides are TGTGCCAGCAGCCTTCGAAATTCACCCCTCCACTTT. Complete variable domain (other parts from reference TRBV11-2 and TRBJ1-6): EAGVAQSPRYKIIEKRQSVAFWCNPISGHATLYWYQQILGQGPKLLIQFQNNGVVDDSQLPKDRFSAERLKGVDSTLKIQPAKLEDSAVYLCASSLRNSPLHFGNGTRLTVT.